Listed below are T cell receptor beta chains from one sample, sequenced in a study of control samples from healthy donors and cancer patients. The protocol was immunoSEQ multiplex PCR, while the TCRdb copy is restricted to in-frame clones and leaves out a portion. The table shows roughly 88,000 clones, with approximately 90% occurring only once. What was sequenced was blood. The receptors stem from a woman aged 25-40 years in good health. CDR3s include the opening cysteine and the closing phenylalanine or tryptophan. A D gene is named only where the DNA matches it firmly. Size values are once, few and many counts, or a class for expanded clones, and some rows have none.

clone_size,d_call,j_call,v_call,cdr3_aa,cdr3_nt
NA,NA,TRBJ1-2,TRBV7-2,CASSLDSSRYGYTF,TGTGCCAGCAGCTTAGATTCCTCGCGTTATGGCTACACCTTC
NA,TRBD1,TRBJ2-7,TRBV5-1,CASSLKGQGGSEQYF,TGCGCCAGCAGCTTGAAGGGACAGGGTGGGTCCGAGCAGTACTTC
NA,NA,TRBJ2-4,TRBV15,CATSRVSGANIQYF,TGTGCCACCAGCAGAGTATCCGGGGCGAACATTCAGTACTTC
NA,TRBD1,TRBJ1-3,TRBV18,CASSPGTAVSGNTIYF,TGTGCCAGCTCACCCGGGACAGCCGTCTCTGGAAACACCATATATTTT
NA,NA,TRBJ1-1,TRBV4-1,CASSQDPGAGMRPF,TGCGCCAGCAGCCAAGACCCCGGGGCAGGCATGAGGCCTTTT
NA,TRBD1,TRBJ2-3,TRBV5-5,CASSLGGFGTDTQYF,TGTGCCAGCAGCTTAGGGGGCTTCGGCACAGATACGCAGTATTTT
NA,NA,TRBJ1-5,TRBV7-9,CASSLALSRGGSNQPQHF,TGTGCCAGCAGCTTAGCGCTAAGTCGGGGTGGGAGCAATCAGCCCCAGCATTTT
once,NA,TRBJ1-2,TRBV9,CASSVATGISYGYTF,TGTGCCAGCAGCGTAGCTACAGGGATTTCCTATGGCTACACCTTC
NA,TRBD1,TRBJ1-4,TRBV29-1,CSVAGGINEKLFF,TGCAGCGTGGCAGGGGGCATCAATGAAAAACTGTTTTTT
NA,NA,TRBJ2-5,TRBV6-4,CARKGGQETQYF,TGTGCCAGGAAGGGGGGACAAGAGACCCAGTACTTC
NA,TRBD2,TRBJ2-7,TRBV28,CASSLRPGRGGNYEQYF,TGTGCCAGCAGTTTACGCCCTGGGCGGGGGGGCAACTACGAGCAGTACTTC
NA,NA,TRBJ2-1,TRBV30,CAWTPIQDNEQFF,TGTGCCTGGACACCCATCCAGGACAATGAGCAGTTCTTC
NA,TRBD1,TRBJ1-5,TRBV5-1,CASSPGQAWGNQPQHF,TGCGCCAGCAGCCCCGGACAGGCCTGGGGGAATCAGCCCCAGCATTTT
NA,TRBD1,TRBJ1-1,TRBV15,CATSSQRTGQGTKAFF,TGTGCCACCAGCAGTCAACGGACAGGCCAGGGGACCAAAGCTTTCTTT
once,TRBD2,TRBJ2-3,TRBV5-4,CASSSRLGGTDTQYF,TGTGCCAGCAGCTCCCGCTTGGGGGGGACAGATACGCAGTATTTT
NA,NA,TRBJ2-7,TRBV5-1,CASSNPQGSYEQYF,TGCGCCAGCAGCAACCCACAGGGTTCCTACGAGCAGTACTTC
NA,NA,TRBJ2-3,TRBV7-3,CASSSQGRLGTDTQYF,TGTGCCAGCAGCTCACAGGGACGCCTAGGGACAGATACGCAGTATTTT
NA,NA,TRBJ2-2,TRBV18,CASSHGTPGTGELFF,TGTGCCAGCTCCCACGGGACCCCGGGCACCGGGGAGCTGTTTTTT
NA,TRBD1,TRBJ2-1,TRBV6-5,CASRPGTGSVWQFF,TGTGCCAGCAGACCCGGGACAGGGAGTGTTTGGCAGTTCTTC
few,NA,TRBJ2-7,TRBV18,CASSPETGRGYEQYF,TGTGCCAGCTCACCTGAGACAGGGAGGGGCTACGAGCAGTACTTC
NA,NA,TRBJ1-5,TRBV6-5,CASSPQGGNQPQHF,TGTGCCAGCAGTCCACAGGGAGGCAATCAGCCCCAGCATTTT
NA,NA,TRBJ2-3,TRBV6-5,CASSGRGLITDTQYF,TGTGCCAGCAGCGGGCGGGGGCTGATAACAGATACGCAGTATTTT
NA,NA,TRBJ1-6,TRBV9,CASSVDLESPLHF,TGTGCCAGCAGCGTAGATCTGGAATCACCCCTCCACTTT
NA,NA,TRBJ2-7,TRBV5-1,CASSLGSGSYEQYF,TGCGCCAGCAGCTTGGGAAGCGGGTCCTACGAGCAGTACTTC
NA,NA,TRBJ1-3,TRBV5-1,CASSLGGPGNTIYF,TGCGCCAGCAGCTTGGGGGGACCTGGAAACACCATATATTTT
NA,TRBD1,TRBJ1-5,TRBV7-8,CASGDRVGNQPQHF,TGTGCCAGCGGGGACAGGGTGGGCAATCAGCCCCAGCATTTT
NA,NA,TRBJ2-7,TRBV2,CASSWTVFYEQYF,TGTGCCAGCAGTTGGACAGTTTTCTACGAGCAGTACTTC
once,NA,TRBJ2-2,TRBV29-1,CSVIRSGELFF,TGCAGCGTTATCAGATCCGGGGAGCTGTTTTTT
few,TRBD1,TRBJ1-5,TRBV30,CAWSVQGAGPQHF,TGTGCCTGGAGTGTCCAGGGGGCAGGGCCCCAGCATTTT
NA,TRBD1,TRBJ1-2,TRBV5-1,CASFPDRGADGYTF,TGCGCCAGCTTTCCGGACAGGGGGGCGGATGGCTACACCTTC
few,NA,TRBJ2-1,TRBV5-4,CASSVRAGGGDNEQFF,TGTGCCAGCAGCGTACGAGCCGGAGGCGGGGACAATGAGCAGTTCTTC
NA,NA,TRBJ1-2,TRBV27,CASSSRRGGGYGYTF,TGTGCCAGCAGTTCCCGAAGAGGGGGAGGCTATGGCTACACCTTC
NA,NA,TRBJ2-2,TRBV2,CASIPQGYTGELFF,TGTGCCAGCATACCCCAGGGGTACACCGGGGAGCTGTTTTTT
NA,NA,TRBJ1-5,TRBV30,CAWSLPGRVNQPQHF,TGTGCCTGGAGTCTCCCGGGACGAGTTAATCAGCCCCAGCATTTT
NA,TRBD1,TRBJ2-2,TRBV5-1,CASSLAGQGGTGELFF,TGCGCCAGCAGCTTGGCGGGACAGGGGGGAACCGGGGAGCTGTTTTTT
NA,NA,TRBJ2-3,TRBV5-6,CASSLREGTQYF,TGTGCCAGCAGCTTGCGTGAGGGTACGCAGTATTTT
NA,NA,TRBJ2-1,TRBV6-5,CASSYGSSYNEQFF,TGTGCCAGCAGTTACGGGAGTTCCTACAATGAGCAGTTCTTC
NA,NA,TRBJ2-2,TRBV7-9,CASRLNTGELFF,TGTGCCAGTAGACTGAACACCGGGGAGCTGTTTTTT
NA,NA,TRBJ2-3,TRBV19,CASSIIGTASTDTQYF,TGTGCCAGTAGTATAATCGGGACGGCAAGCACAGATACGCAGTATTTT
NA,NA,TRBJ1-2,TRBV12-3/TRBV12-4,CASSFGQRYGYTF,TGTGCCAGCAGTTTCGGCCAGCGCTATGGCTACACCTTC
NA,NA,TRBJ2-7,TRBV5-6,CASSLLGYSYEQYF,TGTGCCAGCAGCTTGCTCGGCTATTCCTACGAGCAGTACTTC
once,NA,TRBJ1-3,TRBV18,CASSPNTVSVGNTIYF,TGTGCCAGCTCACCAAACACAGTGTCTGTCGGAAACACCATATATTTT
NA,NA,TRBJ2-1,TRBV9,CASSGEFDGRAPSEQFF,TGTGCCAGCAGCGGAGAGTTTGATGGGCGAGCCCCGTCCGAGCAGTTCTTC
once,TRBD1,TRBJ1-4,TRBV7-8,CASSVGTAREKLFF,TGTGCCAGCAGCGTCGGGACAGCGAGAGAAAAACTGTTTTTT
NA,NA,TRBJ2-5,TRBV5-6,CASSSAETQYF,TGTGCCAGCAGCTCAGCGGAGACCCAGTACTTC
NA,NA,TRBJ1-5,TRBV27,CASSFRNQPQHF,TGTGCCAGCAGTTTCCGAAATCAGCCCCAGCATTTT
few,TRBD1,TRBJ1-2,TRBV3-1/TRBV3-2,CASSHRGTGGYGYTF,TGTGCCAGCAGCCATCGGGGGACAGGGGGCTATGGCTACACCTTC
NA,NA,TRBJ1-4,TRBV6-5,CASRATGLTYEKLFF,TGTGCCAGCAGAGCGACAGGACTGACGTATGAAAAACTGTTTTTT
NA,NA,TRBJ1-2,TRBV11-1,CASSLGTLNYGYTF,TGTGCCAGCAGCTTAGGGACGTTAAACTATGGCTACACCTTC
NA,TRBD2,TRBJ2-5,TRBV7-3,CASSIGAGEETQYF,TGTGCCAGCAGCATCGGAGCGGGGGAAGAGACCCAGTACTTC
NA,NA,TRBJ2-3,TRBV12-3/TRBV12-4,CASSLGVDTQYF,TGTGCCAGCAGTTTAGGGGTGGATACGCAGTATTTT
NA,NA,TRBJ1-2,TRBV4-1,CASSPRGGAANYGYTF,TGCGCCAGCAGCCCAAGGGGGGGGGCTGCTAACTATGGCTACACCTTC
NA,TRBD1,TRBJ1-2,TRBV18,CASSPNRDSSYGYTF,TGTGCCAGCTCGCCGAACCGGGACAGCAGTTATGGCTACACCTTC
NA,NA,TRBJ2-7,TRBV5-6,CASSWGPRGSYEQYF,TGTGCCAGCAGCTGGGGACCCAGGGGATCCTACGAGCAGTACTTC